These 10 T cell receptor beta chains share one sample of origin, sequenced in a study of blood T cell repertoires in COVID-19 (dated by TCRdb to about 2020). The method was the immunoSEQ multiplex PCR assay. Drawn from immuneACCESS, this table holds only the in-frame rearrangements with V and J called that TCRdb kept. Clones are partly lost; checked studies trace under half to an unresolved V gene and leave the rest unexplained. Across this sample there are about 96,000 clones, with about 90% seen only once. Together, the top ten hold more than 3.5% of the sample. The sequencing input was peripheral blood. These receptors originate from a human donor with COVID-19, enrolled during active disease. The donor label of this sample is uncertain.

The table lists this clone with a count of one. The chain joins TRBV5-4 to TRBJ2-2; D is unresolved. Germline-derived CDR1 and CDR2 are SGHNT and YYREEE (reference sequence). The CDR3 extends over 13 amino acids. With 4 bases removed from V and 6 bases from J, the gap between germline ends came to 10 bases. The CDR3 DNA reads as TGTGCCAGCAGCCTAGTATTTGCCGGGGAGCTGTTTTTT. Protein sequence: CASSLVFAGELFF.

The chain has TRBV5-5 and TRBJ1-1; 7 bases agree with TRBD1. This CDR3 has 15 amino acids. Germline V gives CDR1 SGHKS, CDR2 YYEKEE (reference sequence). V shed 4 bases and J 5 bases; nucleotides not matched to a gene: 11. The DNA of the CDR3 is TGTGCCAGCAGCAGTCAGGGGGGCTTAAAGACTGAAGCTTTCTTT. This translates into CASSSQGGLKTEAFF.

The chain has TRBV6-1 and TRBJ2-7; 8 bases agree with TRBD2. The CDR3 runs to 15 residues. V dropped 2 bases and J dropped 2; count of bases not matched to a gene: 5. CDR1 is MNHNS, CDR2 SASEGT, per germline. CDR3 sequence (DNA): TGTGCCAGCAGTGAAAAAATTAGCGGGGCCTACGAGCAGTACTTC. Translation gives CASSEKISGAYEQYF.

The chain links TRBV10-3 to TRBJ2-7; 9 nucleotides line up with TRBD1. The junction had 16 bases not matched to a gene; V was cut back by 4 bases and J by 6 bases. This CDR3 contains 17 residues. Germline loops: CDR1 ENHRY, CDR2 SYGVKD. The DNA for the CDR3 is TGTGCCATCAGTGCGGTCGGGGGGCGGACAGGGGACGTCGAGCAGTACTTC. Translated: CAISAVGGRTGDVEQYF.

DNA of the CDR3: TGTGCCAGCAGAGGGGTTAGCGGGAGAGGGGAGCAGTTCTTC. It is translated as CASRGVSGRGEQFF. J is TRBJ2-1 and V is TRBV4-2, with TRBD2 identical over 9 bases. The CDR3 length is 14 residues. Germline V gives CDR1 LGHNA, CDR2 YNFKEQ. J gave up 10 bases and V 6 bases, and 10 bases lay outside the gene matches.

This sequence joins TRBV19 and TRBJ2-3; 9 nucleotides agree with TRBD1. In germline, CDR1 is LNHDA, CDR2 SQIVND (reference sequence). The V and J ends lost 4 bases and 5 bases, in that order; junction bases with no gene match: 13. This CDR3 is built from 17 residues. CDR3 protein: CASSTTTQGARVDTQYF. The CDR3 coding sequence is TGTGCCAGTAGTACGACTACACAGGGGGCGCGTGTAGATACGCAGTATTTT.

This rearrangement joins TRBV6-6 to TRBJ2-7, with 8 bases matching TRBD1. With V trimmed by 6 bases and J by 0 bases, 4 bases remained unmatched. Germline lookup yields CDR1 MNHNY and CDR2 SVGAGI (reference sequence). This CDR3 has 14 residues. The CDR3 DNA sequence: TGTGCCAGCAGCCGGGACAGGAGCTCCTACGAGCAGTACTTC. Translated: CASSRDRSSYEQYF.

V and J are TRBV5-1 and TRBJ2-5; TRBD1 might be the D (5 bases). Germline assignment: CDR1 SGHRS and CDR2 YFSETQ. The CDR3 is 14 amino acids. Trimming removed 4 bases at V and 3 bases at J, with 13 bases between. This CDR3 reads CASSQDMREETQYF. For the CDR3, the DNA is TGCGCCAGCAGCCAGGACATGAGAGAAGAGACCCAGTACTTC.

The V call is TRBV4-1, the J call TRBJ1-1, with 7 bases matching TRBD1. The CDR3 extends over 16 amino acids. V shed 1 base and J 4 bases; nucleotides not matched to a gene: 9. CDR1 and CDR2 from the germline V gene are MGHRA and YSYEKL. CDR3 nucleotide sequence: TGCGCCAGCAGCCAAGGGTATCCAGGGGGAGGCACTGAAGCTTTCTTT. It encodes CASSQGYPGGGTEAFF.

The rearrangement joins TRBV6-6 to TRBJ1-5, with D possibly TRBD1 on 5 matching bases. CDR3 length: 18 residues. V was trimmed by 5 bases and J by 1 base, leaving 21 bases between them. CDR1 is MNHNY and CDR2 is SVGAGI in the germline V gene (reference sequence). The CDR3 region is CASSRDGGYRVSNQPQHF. The DNA for the CDR3 is TGTGCCAGCAGTCGGGACGGAGGCTATAGGGTGAGCAATCAGCCCCAGCATTTT.